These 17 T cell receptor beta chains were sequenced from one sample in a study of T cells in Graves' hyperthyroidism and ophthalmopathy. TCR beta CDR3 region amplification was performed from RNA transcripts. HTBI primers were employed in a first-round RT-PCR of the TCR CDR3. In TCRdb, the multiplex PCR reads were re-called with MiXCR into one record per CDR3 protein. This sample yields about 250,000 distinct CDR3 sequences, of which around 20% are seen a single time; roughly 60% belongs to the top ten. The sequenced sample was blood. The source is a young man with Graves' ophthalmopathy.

The CDR3 region has the DNA TGTGCCAGCAGGAAACTAGCGGGATCAGGTGGCAATGAGCAGTTCTTC. Translated: CASRKLAGSGGNEQFF. The rearrangement links TRBV27 to TRBJ2-1; TRBD2 matches at 10 bases. V lost 6 bases and J lost 6; bases outside the gene matches: 11. Germline V CDR1 and CDR2: MNHEY, SMNVEV (reference sequence). The CDR3 sequence is 16 residues long.

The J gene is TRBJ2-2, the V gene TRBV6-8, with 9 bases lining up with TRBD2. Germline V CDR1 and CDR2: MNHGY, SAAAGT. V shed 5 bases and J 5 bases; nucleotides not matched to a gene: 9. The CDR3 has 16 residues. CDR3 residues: CASSPLLREGTGELFF. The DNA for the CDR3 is TGTGCCAGCAGTCCCCTTTTGCGGGAGGGAACCGGGGAGCTGTTTTTT.

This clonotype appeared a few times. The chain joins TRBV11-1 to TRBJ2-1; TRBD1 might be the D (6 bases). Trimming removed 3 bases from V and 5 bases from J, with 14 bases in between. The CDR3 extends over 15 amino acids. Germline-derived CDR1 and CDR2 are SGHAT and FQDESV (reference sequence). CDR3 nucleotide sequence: TGTGCCAGCAGCTTGGACAGAAGGGACAACAATGAGCAGTTCTTC. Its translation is CASSLDRRDNNEQFF.

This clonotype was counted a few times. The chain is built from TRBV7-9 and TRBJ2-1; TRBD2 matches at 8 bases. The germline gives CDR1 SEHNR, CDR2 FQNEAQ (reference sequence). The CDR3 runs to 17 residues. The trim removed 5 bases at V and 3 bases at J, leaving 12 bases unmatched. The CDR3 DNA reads TGTGCCAGCAGCGAGAGACTAGCGAGGGGCCTCTACAATGAGCAGTTCTTC. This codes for CASSERLARGLYNEQFF. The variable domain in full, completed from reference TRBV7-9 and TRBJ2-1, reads DTGVSQNPRHKITKRGQNVTFRCDPISEHNRLYWYRQTLGQGPEFLTYFQNEAQLEKSRLLSDRFSAERPKGSFSTLEIQRTEQGDSAMYLCASSERLARGLYNEQFFGPGTRLTVL.

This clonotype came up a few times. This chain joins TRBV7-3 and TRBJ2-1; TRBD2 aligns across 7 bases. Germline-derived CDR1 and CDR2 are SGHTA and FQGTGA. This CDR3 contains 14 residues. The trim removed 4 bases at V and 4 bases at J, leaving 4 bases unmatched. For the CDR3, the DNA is TGTGCCAGCAGCTCAAGCGGGGTTTACAATGAGCAGTTCTTC. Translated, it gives CASSSSGVYNEQFF.

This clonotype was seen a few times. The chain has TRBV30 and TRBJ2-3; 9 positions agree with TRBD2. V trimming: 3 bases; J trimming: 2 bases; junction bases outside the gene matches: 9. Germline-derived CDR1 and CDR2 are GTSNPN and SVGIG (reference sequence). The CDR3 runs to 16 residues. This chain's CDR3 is CAWSRGLAGNTDTQYF. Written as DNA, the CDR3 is TGTGCCTGGAGCCGGGGACTAGCAGGGAACACAGATACGCAGTATTTT. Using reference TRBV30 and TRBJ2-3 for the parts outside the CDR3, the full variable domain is SQTIHQWPATLVQPVGSPLSLECTVEGTSNPNLYWYRQAAGRGLQLLFYSVGIGQISSEVPQNLSASRPQDRQFILSSKKLLLSDSGFYLCAWSRGLAGNTDTQYFGPGTRLTVL.

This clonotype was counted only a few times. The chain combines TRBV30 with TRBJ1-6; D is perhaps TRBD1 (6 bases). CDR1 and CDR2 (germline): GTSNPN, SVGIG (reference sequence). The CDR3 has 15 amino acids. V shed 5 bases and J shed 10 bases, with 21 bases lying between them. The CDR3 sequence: CAWDTGYQPGSPLHF. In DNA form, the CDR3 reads TGTGCCTGGGATACAGGGTACCAACCCGGCTCACCCCTCCACTTT. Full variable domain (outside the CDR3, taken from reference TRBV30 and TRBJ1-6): SQTIHQWPATLVQPVGSPLSLECTVEGTSNPNLYWYRQAAGRGLQLLFYSVGIGQISSEVPQNLSASRPQDRQFILSSKKLLLSDSGFYLCAWDTGYQPGSPLHFGNGTRLTVT.

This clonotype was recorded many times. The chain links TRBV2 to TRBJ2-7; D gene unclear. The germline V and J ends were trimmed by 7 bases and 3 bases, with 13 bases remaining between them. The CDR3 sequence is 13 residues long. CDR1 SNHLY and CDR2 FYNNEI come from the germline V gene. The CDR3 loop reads CASKARRFYEQYF. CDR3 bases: TGTGCCAGCAAGGCCAGGCGTTTCTACGAGCAGTACTTC.

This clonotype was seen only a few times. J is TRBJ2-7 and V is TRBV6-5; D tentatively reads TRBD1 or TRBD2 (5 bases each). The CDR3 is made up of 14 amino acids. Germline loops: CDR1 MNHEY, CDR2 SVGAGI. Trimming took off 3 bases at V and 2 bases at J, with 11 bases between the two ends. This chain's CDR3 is CASSYIKGPYEQYF. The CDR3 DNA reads TGTGCCAGCAGTTATATTAAGGGACCCTACGAGCAGTACTTC.

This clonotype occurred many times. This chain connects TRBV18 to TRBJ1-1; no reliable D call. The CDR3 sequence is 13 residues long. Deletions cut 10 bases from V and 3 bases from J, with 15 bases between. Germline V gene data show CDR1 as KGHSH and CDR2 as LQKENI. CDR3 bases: TGTGCCACCCCTCGATTTTTAGACACTGAAGCTTTCTTT. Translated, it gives CATPRFLDTEAFF.

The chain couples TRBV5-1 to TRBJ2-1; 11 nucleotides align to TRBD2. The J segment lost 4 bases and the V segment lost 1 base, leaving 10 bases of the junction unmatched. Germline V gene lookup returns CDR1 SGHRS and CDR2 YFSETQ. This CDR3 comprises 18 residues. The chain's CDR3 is CASSLTSGSEIRYNEQFF. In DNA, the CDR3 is TGCGCCAGCAGCTTGACTAGCGGGAGTGAAATCAGGTACAATGAGCAGTTCTTC.

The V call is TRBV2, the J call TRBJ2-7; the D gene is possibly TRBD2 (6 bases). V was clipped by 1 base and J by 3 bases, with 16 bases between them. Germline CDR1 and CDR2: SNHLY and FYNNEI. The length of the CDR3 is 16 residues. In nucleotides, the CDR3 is TGTGCCAGCAGTGAAGGGGCTGGGCGGGGCTTCTACGAGCAGTACTTC. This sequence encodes CASSEGAGRGFYEQYF. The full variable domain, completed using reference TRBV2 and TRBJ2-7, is EPEVTQTPSHQVTQMGQEVILRCVPISNHLYFYWYRQILGQKVEFLVSFYNNEISEKSEIFDDQFSVERPDGSNFTLKIRSTKLEDSAMYFCASSEGAGRGFYEQYFGPGTRLTVT.

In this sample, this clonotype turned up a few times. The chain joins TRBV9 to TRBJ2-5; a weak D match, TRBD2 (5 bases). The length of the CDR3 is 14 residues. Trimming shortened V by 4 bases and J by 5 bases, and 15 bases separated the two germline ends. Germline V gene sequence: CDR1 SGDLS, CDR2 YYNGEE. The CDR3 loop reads CASSTFGVRETQYF. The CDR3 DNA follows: TGTGCCAGCAGCACCTTCGGGGTCCGCGAGACCCAGTACTTC.

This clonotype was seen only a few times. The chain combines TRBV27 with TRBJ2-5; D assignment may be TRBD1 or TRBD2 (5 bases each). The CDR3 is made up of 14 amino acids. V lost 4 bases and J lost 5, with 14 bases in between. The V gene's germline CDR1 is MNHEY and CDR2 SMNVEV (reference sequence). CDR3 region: CASSYRGQGETQYF. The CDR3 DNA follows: TGTGCCAGCAGTTACCGGGGCCAAGGGGAGACCCAGTACTTC.

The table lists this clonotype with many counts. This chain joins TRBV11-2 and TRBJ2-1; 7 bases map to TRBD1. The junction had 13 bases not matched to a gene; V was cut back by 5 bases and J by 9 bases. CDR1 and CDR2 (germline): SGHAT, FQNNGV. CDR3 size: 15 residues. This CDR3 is CASSRDRVGLAEQFF. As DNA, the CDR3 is TGTGCCAGCAGCCGTGACAGGGTAGGCTTGGCTGAGCAGTTCTTC.

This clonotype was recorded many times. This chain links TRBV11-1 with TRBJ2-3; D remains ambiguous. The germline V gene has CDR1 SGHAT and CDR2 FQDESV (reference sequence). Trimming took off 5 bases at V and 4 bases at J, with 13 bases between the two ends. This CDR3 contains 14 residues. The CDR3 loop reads CASSHDYQPDTQYF. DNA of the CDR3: TGTGCCAGCAGCCACGATTACCAGCCAGATACGCAGTATTTT. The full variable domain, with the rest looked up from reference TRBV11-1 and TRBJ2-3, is EAEVAQSPRYKITEKSQAVAFWCDPISGHATLYWYRQILGQGPELLVQFQDESVVDDSQLPKDRFSAERLKGVDSTLKIQPAELGDSAMYLCASSHDYQPDTQYFGPGTRLTVL.

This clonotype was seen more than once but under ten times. CDR3 amino acids: CASSQRTGQGYGYTF. The CDR3 bases are TGTGCCAGCAGCCAAAGGACAGGGCAAGGGTATGGCTACACCTTC. The rearrangement uses TRBV25-1 and TRBJ1-2; 8 bases map to TRBD1. The CDR3 runs 15 residues. V was pared by 6 bases and J by 5 bases, with 11 bases of the junction left unmatched. From germline, CDR1 is MGHDK and CDR2 SYGVNS.